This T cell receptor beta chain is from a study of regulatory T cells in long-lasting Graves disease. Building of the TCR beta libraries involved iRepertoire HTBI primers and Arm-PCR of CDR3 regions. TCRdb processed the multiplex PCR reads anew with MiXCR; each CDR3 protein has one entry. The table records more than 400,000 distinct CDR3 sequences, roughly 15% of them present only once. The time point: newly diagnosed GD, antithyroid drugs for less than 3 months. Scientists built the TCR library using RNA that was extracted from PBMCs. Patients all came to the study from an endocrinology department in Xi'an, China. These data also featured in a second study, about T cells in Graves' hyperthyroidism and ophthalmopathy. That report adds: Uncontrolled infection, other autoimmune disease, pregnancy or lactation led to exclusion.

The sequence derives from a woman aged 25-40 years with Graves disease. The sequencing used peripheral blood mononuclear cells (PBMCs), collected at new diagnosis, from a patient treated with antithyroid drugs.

CDR3 sequence reads: CAISLSGEAEAFF. DNA for the CDR3: TGTGCCATCTCCCTATCCGGTGAGGCTGAAGCTTTCTTT. The rearrangement links TRBV10-3 to TRBJ1-1; D remains unclear. Trimming left V 8 bases short and J 6 bases short, with 16 bases between. Germline V gene data show CDR1 as ENHRY and CDR2 as SYGVKD. The length of the CDR3 is 13 residues.